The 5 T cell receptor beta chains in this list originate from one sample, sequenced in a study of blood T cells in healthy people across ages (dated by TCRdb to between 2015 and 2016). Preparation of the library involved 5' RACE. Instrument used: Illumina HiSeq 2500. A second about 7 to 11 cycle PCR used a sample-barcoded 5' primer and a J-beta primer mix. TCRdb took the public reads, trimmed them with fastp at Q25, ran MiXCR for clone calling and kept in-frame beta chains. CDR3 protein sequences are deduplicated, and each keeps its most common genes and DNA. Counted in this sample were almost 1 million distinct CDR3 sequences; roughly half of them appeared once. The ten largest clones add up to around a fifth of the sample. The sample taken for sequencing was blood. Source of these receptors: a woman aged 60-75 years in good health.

The CDR3 protein is CSVEGHRGETQFF. The CDR3 DNA follows: TGCAGCGTTGAAGGTCACAGGGGGGAGACCCAGTTCTTC. The rearrangement links TRBV29-1 to TRBJ2-1; 8 bases line up with TRBD1. The junction had 9 bases not matched to a gene; V was cut back by 1 base and J by 13 bases. Germline V gives CDR1 SQVTM, CDR2 ANQGSEA. CDR3 length: 13 amino acids.

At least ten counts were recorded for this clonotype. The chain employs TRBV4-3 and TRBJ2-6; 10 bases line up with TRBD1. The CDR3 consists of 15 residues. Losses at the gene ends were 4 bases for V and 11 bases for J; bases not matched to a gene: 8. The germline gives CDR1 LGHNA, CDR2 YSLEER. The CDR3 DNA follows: TGCGCCAGCAGCCTCTGGACAGGGGGAAGTTACGTCCTGACTTTC. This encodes CASSLWTGGSYVLTF.

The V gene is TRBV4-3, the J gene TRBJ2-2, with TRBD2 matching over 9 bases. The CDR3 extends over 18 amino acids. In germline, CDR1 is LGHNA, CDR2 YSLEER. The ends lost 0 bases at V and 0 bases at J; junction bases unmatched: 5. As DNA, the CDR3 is TGCGCCAGCAGCCAAGATCCAGCGGGGGGATCGAACACCGGGGAGCTGTTTTTT. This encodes CASSQDPAGGSNTGELFF.

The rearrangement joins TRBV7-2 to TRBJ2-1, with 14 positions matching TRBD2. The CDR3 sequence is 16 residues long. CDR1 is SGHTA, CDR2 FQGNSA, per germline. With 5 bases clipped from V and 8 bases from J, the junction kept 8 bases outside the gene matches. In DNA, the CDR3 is TGTGCCAGCAGCCCCGGGACTAGCGGGGGACAGGATGAGCAGTTCTTC. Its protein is CASSPGTSGGQDEQFF. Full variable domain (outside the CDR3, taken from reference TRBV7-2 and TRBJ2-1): GAGVSQSPSNKVTEKGKDVELRCDPISGHTALYWYRQSLGQGLEFLIYFQGNSAPDKSGLPSDRFSAERTGGSVSTLTIQRTQQEDSAVYLCASSPGTSGGQDEQFFGPGTRLTVL.

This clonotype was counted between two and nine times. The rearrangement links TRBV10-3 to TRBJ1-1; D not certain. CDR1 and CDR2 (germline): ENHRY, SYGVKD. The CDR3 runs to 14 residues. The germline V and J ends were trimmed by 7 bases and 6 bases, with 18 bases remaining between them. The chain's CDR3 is CAITPDRPDSEAFF. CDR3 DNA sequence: TGTGCCATCACTCCCGACCGGCCGGACTCTGAAGCTTTCTTT.